This T cell receptor beta chain was profiled in a study of T cells in Graves' hyperthyroidism and ophthalmopathy. There were TCR beta CDR3 regions amplified from RNA transcripts. HTBI primers were the set used in a first-round RT-PCR of the TCR CDR3. Each CDR3 protein gets one entry after TCRdb re-called the multiplex PCR reads with MiXCR. Of some 210,000 distinct CDR3 sequences in the sample, over 15% were seen once. Patients between 18 and 65 years old had hyperthyroidism, newly diagnosed and lasting under 2 months. This TCR was recovered from a middle-aged man with Graves' hyperthyroidism. Specimen: blood.

The CDR3 coding sequence is TGTGCCAGCATAATCGAGGGGACTGGAAACACCATATATTTT. Translated, it gives CASIIEGTGNTIYF. The chain recombines TRBV5-6 with TRBJ1-3, with a possible D match to TRBD1 (5 bases). Trimming removed 6 bases from V and 2 bases from J, with 12 bases in between. The length of the CDR3 is 14 residues. Germline-derived CDR1 and CDR2 are SGHDT and YYEEEE.